This T cell receptor beta chain is from a study of T cell changes during pregnancy in multiple sclerosis. CDR1 and CDR2 (germline): SGHVS, FQNEAQ. The V and J ends lost 1 base and 15 bases respectively, with 13 bases between them. The CDR3 is made up of 12 amino acids. Clones were sequenced by immunoSEQ multiplex PCR, and TCRdb holds only the in-frame ones, with some missing. The profile shows approximately 88,000 clones, more than 90% of them singletons. The source is a female donor with multiple sclerosis, enrolled in a pregnancy study. The rearrangement joins TRBV7-8 to TRBJ2-1, with a tentative D call TRBD2 (6 bases). Source: peripheral blood, taken in the second trimester of pregnancy. CDR3 nucleotides: TGTGCCAGCAGCTTAGGTGGGGGGTCTGGGTTCTTC. It specifies CASSLGGGSGFF.